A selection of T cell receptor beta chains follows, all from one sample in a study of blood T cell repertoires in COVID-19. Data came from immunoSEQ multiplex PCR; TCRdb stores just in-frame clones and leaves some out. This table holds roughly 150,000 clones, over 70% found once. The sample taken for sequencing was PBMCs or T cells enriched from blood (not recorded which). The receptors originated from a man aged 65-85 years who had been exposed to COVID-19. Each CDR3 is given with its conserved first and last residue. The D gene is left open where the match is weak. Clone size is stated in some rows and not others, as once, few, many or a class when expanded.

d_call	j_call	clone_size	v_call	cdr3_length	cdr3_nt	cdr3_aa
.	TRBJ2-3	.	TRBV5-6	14	TGTGCCAGCCGTCGGACACCGAGCCCAGATACGCAGTATTTT	CASRRTPSPDTQYF
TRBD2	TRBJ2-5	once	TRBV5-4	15	TGTGCCAGCAGCGGGCTAGCGGGGGGCCAAGAGACCCAGTACTTC	CASSGLAGGQETQYF
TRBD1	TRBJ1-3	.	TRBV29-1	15	TGCAGCGTTCCAGGGGGCTCAAACTCTGGAAACACCATATATTTT	CSVPGGSNSGNTIYF
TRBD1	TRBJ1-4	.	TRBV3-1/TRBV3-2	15	TGTGCCAGCAGCCATCAGAAACAGGGGGGCGAAAAACTGTTTTTT	CASSHQKQGGEKLFF
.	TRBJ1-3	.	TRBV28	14	TGTGCCAGCAGTCGACAGATCTCTGGAAACACCATATATTTT	CASSRQISGNTIYF
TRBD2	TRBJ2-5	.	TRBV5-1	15	TGCGCCAGCAGCTCGACTAGCGGGAGGAGGGAGACCCAGTACTTC	CASSSTSGRRETQYF
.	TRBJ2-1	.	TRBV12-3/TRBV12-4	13	TGTGCCAGCACCATGGCGGGGGCGAATGAGCAGTTCTTC	CASTMAGANEQFF
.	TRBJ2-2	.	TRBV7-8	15	TGTGCCAGCAGCCAATCCTCCGCGTCCACCGGGGAGCTGTTTTTT	CASSQSSASTGELFF
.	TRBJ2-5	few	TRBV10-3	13	TGTGCCATCAGTGACGGCACTAAAGAGACCCAGTACTTC	CAISDGTKETQYF
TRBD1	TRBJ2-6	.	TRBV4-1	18	TGCGCCAGCAGCCAAGATAGGGACAGGGCTCGCGGGGCCAACGTCCTGACTTTC	CASSQDRDRARGANVLTF
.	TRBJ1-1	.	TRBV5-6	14	TGTGCCAGCAGCTTGGGACGACTAAACACTGAAGCTTTCTTT	CASSLGRLNTEAFF
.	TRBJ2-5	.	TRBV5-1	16	TGCGCCAGCAGCTTGTCCCCAGCGGGCCAAGTGGAGACCCAGTACTTC	CASSLSPAGQVETQYF
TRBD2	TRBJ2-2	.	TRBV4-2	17	TGTGCCAGCAGACCTGGGACTAGCGGGATTTTACGGGGGGAGCTGTTTTTT	CASRPGTSGILRGELFF
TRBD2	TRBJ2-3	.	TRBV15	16	TGTGCCACCAGCGGGGGACTAGCGGGGGCCACAGATACGCAGTATTTT	CATSGGLAGATDTQYF
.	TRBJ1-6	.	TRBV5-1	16	TGCGCCAGCAGCTTGGCCGGGCAGGGAACAAGTTCACCCCTCCACTTT	CASSLAGQGTSSPLHF
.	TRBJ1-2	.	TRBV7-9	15	TGTGCCAGCAGCCGCAAGGAGTTCTTGGTCTATGGCTACACCTTC	CASSRKEFLVYGYTF
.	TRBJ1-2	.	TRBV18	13	TGTGCCAGCTCACCAGGGAGGGACTATGGCTACACCTTC	CASSPGRDYGYTF
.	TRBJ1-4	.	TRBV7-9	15	TGTGCCAGCAGCTCACCACAGGGAAATACTGAAAAACTGTTTTTT	CASSSPQGNTEKLFF
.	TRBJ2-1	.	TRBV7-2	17	TGTGCCAGCAGCTCTCGTAGCGGAGGGAGCTCCTACAATGAGCAGTTCTTC	CASSSRSGGSSYNEQFF
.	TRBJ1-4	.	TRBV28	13	TGTGCCAGCAGTTTGAGGCAGGGGCTAGAACTGTTTTTT	CASSLRQGLELFF
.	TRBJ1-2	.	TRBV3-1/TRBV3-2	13	TGTGCCAGCAGCCAAGATGAGAGGTATGGCTACACCTTC	CASSQDERYGYTF
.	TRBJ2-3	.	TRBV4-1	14	TGCGCCAGCAGCCAAGAGGGGGGAAAAGATACGCAGTATTTT	CASSQEGGKDTQYF
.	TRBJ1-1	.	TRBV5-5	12	TGTGCCAGCAGCTTAGGACAGACTGAAGCTTTCTTT	CASSLGQTEAFF
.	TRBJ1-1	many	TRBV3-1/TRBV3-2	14	TGTGCCAGCAGCCGCATGGACAAGAACACTGAAGCTTTCTTT	CASSRMDKNTEAFF
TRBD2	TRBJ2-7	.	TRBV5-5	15	TGTGCCAGCAGCTTGGGACTAGCGGTGTCCTACGAGCAGTACTTC	CASSLGLAVSYEQYF
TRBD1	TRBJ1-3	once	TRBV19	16	TGTGCCAGTAGTTCCACCGGGACAGGCTCTGGAAACACCATATATTTT	CASSSTGTGSGNTIYF
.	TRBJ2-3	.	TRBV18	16	TGTGCCAGCTCACCACAGGGACTCCCTTACACAGATACGCAGTATTTT	CASSPQGLPYTDTQYF
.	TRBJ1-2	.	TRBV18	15	TGTGCCAGCTCACCCGAGAGGGCCGGGGGCTATGGCTACACCTTC	CASSPERAGGYGYTF
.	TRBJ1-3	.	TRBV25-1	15	TGTGCCAGCAGCCAAACCGGGACACCTGGAAACACCATATATTTT	CASSQTGTPGNTIYF
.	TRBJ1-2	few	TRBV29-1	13	TGCAGCGTTGAAGTGCAGGGTTTCTATGGCTACACCTTC	CSVEVQGFYGYTF
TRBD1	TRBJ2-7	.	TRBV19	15	TGTGCCAGTAGTGCCCCGGGACAGACACTTTACGAGCAGTACTTC	CASSAPGQTLYEQYF
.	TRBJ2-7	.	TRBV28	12	TGTGCCAGTCTACAGGGATCCTACGAGCAGTACTTC	CASLQGSYEQYF
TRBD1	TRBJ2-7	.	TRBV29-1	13	TGCAGCGCCCGGACAGGGGGCGTTGAAGAGCAGTACTTC	CSARTGGVEEQYF
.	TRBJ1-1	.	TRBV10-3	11	TGTGCCATCAGTGAAGAGGGAGGAGCTTTCTTT	CAISEEGGAFF
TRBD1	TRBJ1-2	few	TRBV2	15	TGTGCCAGCAGTGCCCTAGGGACAGGCCCTAGGAGGGACACCTTC	CASSALGTGPRRDTF
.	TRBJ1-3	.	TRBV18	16	TGTGCCAGCTCACCACCCGGAGGCGGCTCTGGAAACACCATATATTTT	CASSPPGGGSGNTIYF
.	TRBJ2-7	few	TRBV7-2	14	TGTGCCAGCAGCTTAGGGATTGGGGCAGACGAGCAGTACTTC	CASSLGIGADEQYF
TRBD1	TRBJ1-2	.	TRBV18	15	TGTGCCAGCTCACCACGACAGGGGGACCCCTATGGCTACACCTTC	CASSPRQGDPYGYTF
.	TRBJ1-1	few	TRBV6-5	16	TGTGCCAGCAGTTACCCGGGGGGCTGGGGGAACACTGAAGCTTTCTTT	CASSYPGGWGNTEAFF
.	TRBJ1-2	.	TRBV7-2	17	TGTGCCAGCAGCTTAAACTACCGGGCGGAGGGTAACTATGGCTACACCTTC	CASSLNYRAEGNYGYTF
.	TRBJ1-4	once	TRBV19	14	TGTGCCAGTAGTTATGGGGGCGGGCGTGAAAAACTGTTTTTT	CASSYGGGREKLFF
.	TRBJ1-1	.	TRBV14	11	TGTGCCAGCAGCCAATACCAGAAAGCTTTCTTT	CASSQYQKAFF
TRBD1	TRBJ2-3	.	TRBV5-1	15	TGCGCCAGCAGCTTGGAGGACAGGGGTAGAGATACGCAGTATTTT	CASSLEDRGRDTQYF
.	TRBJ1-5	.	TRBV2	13	TGTGCCAGCGACGCAGGGTCTCGCCAGCCCCAGCATTTT	CASDAGSRQPQHF
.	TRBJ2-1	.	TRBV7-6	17	TGTGCCAGCAGCTTAGTCCGGGACTCGACCTCCTACAATGAGCAGTTCTTC	CASSLVRDSTSYNEQFF
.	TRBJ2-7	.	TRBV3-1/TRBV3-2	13	TGTGCCAGCAGCCAAGTAGGGGGAATCGAGCAGTACTTC	CASSQVGGIEQYF
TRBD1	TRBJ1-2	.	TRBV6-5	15	TGTGCCAGCAGTACTTTGGACAGGGGAAACTATGGCTACACCTTC	CASSTLDRGNYGYTF
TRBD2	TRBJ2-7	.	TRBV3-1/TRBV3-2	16	TGTGCCAGCAGCCAAGAACTTCGAGCGGGAGTCCACGAGCAGTACTTC	CASSQELRAGVHEQYF
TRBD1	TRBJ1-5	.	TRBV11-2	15	TGTGCCAGCAGCCTTAGACAGGGCGTTAATCAGCCCCAGCATTTT	CASSLRQGVNQPQHF
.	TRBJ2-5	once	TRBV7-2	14	TGTGCCAGCAGCCTCGTGGGACTTCAAGAGACCCAGTACTTC	CASSLVGLQETQYF
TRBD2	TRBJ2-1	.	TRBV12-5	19	TGTGCTAGTGTCACAGGAAGCGGGGGTAGCGAGAGCTCCTACAATGAGCAGTTCTTC	CASVTGSGGSESSYNEQFF
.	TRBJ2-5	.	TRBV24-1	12	TGTGCCACCAGTGATTTGCTAGAGACCCAGTACTTC	CATSDLLETQYF
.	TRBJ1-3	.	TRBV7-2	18	TGTGCCAGCACCACCCAAGGGGTTGCGGACCCGCGCGGAAACACCATATATTTT	CASTTQGVADPRGNTIYF
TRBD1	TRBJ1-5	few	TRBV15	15	TGTGCCACCAGCAGTGACAGGGGGTGGGACCAGCCCCAGCATTTT	CATSSDRGWDQPQHF